The clone carrying this T cell receptor beta chain is a singleton in its sample. The antigen remains unidentified. A second PCR, run for about 6 to 11 cycles, used a sample-barcoded 5' primer plus a J-beta primer mix. With 12 random nucleotides, a template-switch adaptor tagged each individual cDNA molecule. TCRdb processed the 5' RACE reads anew with MiXCR; each CDR3 protein has one entry. Of under 1 million distinct CDR3 sequences listed, around two fifths were seen once; the top ten hold roughly 18%. This CDR3 has 12 amino acids. V was pared by 5 bases and J by 11 bases, with 8 bases of the junction left unmatched. Extraction of total RNA produced a minimum of 5.5 micrograms from each sample. This entry is derived from a study of blood T cells in healthy people across ages. Study information: Using template switching, researchers captured about one barcoded beta molecule for each two T cells. Findings and caveats of the study: When one million T cells were used, diversity estimates were thought to be underestimates.

Sequences were obtained from blood. The source is a man aged 60 to 75 in good health. V is TRBV12-3 or TRBV12-4 and J is TRBJ1-2, with 7 bases that match TRBD1. CDR3 bases: TGTGCCAGCAGTCAGAGACCACAGGGGTACACCTTC. Its protein is CASSQRPQGYTF.